A single sample is the source of the 31 T cell receptor beta chains below, sequenced in a study of cytomegalovirus exposure and HLA in healthy donors. PCR was performed using 60 Vbeta and 13 Jbeta primers. The repertoire was sequenced with immunoSEQ multiplex PCR; TCRdb's copy has only in-frame clones and lacks some. The repertoire holds 130,000 or so clones, with around three quarters as singletons. Sequenced: PBMCs. The receptors were gathered from a male donor in good health and CMV-seropositive.

The rearrangement links TRBV7-3 to TRBJ2-1; tentative D call: TRBD2 (5 bases). The CDR3 spans 13 residues. Germline CDR1 reads SGHTA; CDR2 reads FQGTGA. V lost 5 bases and J lost 3, with 8 bases in between. The CDR3 nucleotides are TGTGCCAGCAGCAGAGACTACTACAATGAGCAGTTCTTC. Translated: CASSRDYYNEQFF.

The chain links TRBV6-1 to TRBJ1-2; 9 bases map to TRBD1. Germline V gives CDR1 MNHNS, CDR2 SASEGT. The CDR3 is 16 amino acids. J was trimmed by 4 bases and V by 2 bases; bases with no gene match: 8. The CDR3 is CASSEIGDRVSYGYTF. CDR3 nucleotides: TGTGCCAGCAGTGAAATTGGGGACAGGGTCAGCTATGGCTACACCTTC.

This clone was counted a single time. The chain recombines TRBV19 with TRBJ2-2, with no clear D. Germline CDR1 is LNHDA and CDR2 is SQIVND (reference sequence). The CDR3 sequence is 12 residues long. Between the trimmed V and J ends, which lost 7 bases and 3 bases, there was a span of 6 bases. CDR3 loop: CASTRDTGELFF. DNA of the CDR3: TGTGCCAGTACAAGAGACACCGGGGAGCTGTTTTTT.

This clone was seen a few times. In nucleotides, the CDR3 is TGTGCCAGCAGCCCTGGGGACAGGGGAATCTATGGCTACACCTTC. Its protein is CASSPGDRGIYGYTF. This sequence joins TRBV6-5 and TRBJ1-2, with 10 bases matching TRBD1. Unmatched junction bases numbered 8, after V lost 6 bases and J lost 4 bases. This CDR3 spans 15 amino acids. Germline-derived CDR1 and CDR2 are MNHEY and SVGAGI.

Note on this clone: At one boundary the junction diverges from the germline segment, which might be a read error. The chain employs TRBV7-9 and TRBJ1-4; 7 positions match TRBD1. This CDR3 is 15 amino acids long. Germline V gene sequence: CDR1 SEHNR, CDR2 FQNEAQ (reference sequence). CDR3 in DNA: TGTTCCAGCAGCTTCGACAGGGCAGGAAATGAAAAACTGTTTTTT. It encodes CSSSFDRAGNEKLFF.

This clone was detected once. The J gene is TRBJ2-7, the V gene TRBV6-6; maybe TRBD1 (6 bases). Germline V CDR1 and CDR2: MNHNY, SVGAGI (reference sequence). The CDR3 has 14 amino acids. V was pared by 4 bases and J by 4 bases, with 14 bases between. CDR3 loop: CASSSQGWGYEQYF. In nucleotides, the CDR3 is TGTGCCAGCAGTTCCCAGGGGTGGGGGTACGAGCAGTACTTC.

This rearrangement joins TRBV28 to TRBJ2-7; TRBD2 matches at 11 bases. Trimming took 3 bases from V and 0 from J; bases not matched to a gene: 1. Per germline, CDR1 MDHEN and CDR2 SYDVKM. The CDR3 sequence is 15 residues long. The CDR3 sequence: CASSFGLAGSYEQYF. In DNA form, the CDR3 reads TGTGCCAGCAGTTTCGGACTAGCGGGCTCCTACGAGCAGTACTTC.

The V call is TRBV4-1, the J call TRBJ1-2, with D possibly matching TRBD1 (5 bases). Germline values: CDR1 MGHRA, CDR2 YSYEKL. Trimming pared 3 bases from V and 12 bases from J, leaving 17 bases between. The CDR3 extends over 13 amino acids. The CDR3 bases are TGCGCCAGCAGCCATGATTCAGGGAAGTTCGACACCTTC. Its protein product is CASSHDSGKFDTF.

This sequence joins TRBV5-1 and TRBJ1-5, with D unclear. The germline V gene encodes CDR1 SGHRS and CDR2 YFSETQ. This CDR3 spans 14 amino acids. The V gene lost 3 bases and the J gene lost 2 bases, with 9 bases spanning the gap. The CDR3 nucleotides are TGCGCCAGCAGCTCCGACTGGGGCAATCAGCCCCAGCATTTT. It codes for CASSSDWGNQPQHF. Using reference TRBV5-1 and TRBJ1-5 for the parts outside the CDR3, the full variable domain is KAGVTQTPRYLIKTRGQQVTLSCSPISGHRSVSWYQQTPGQGLQFLFEYFSETQRNKGNFPGRFSGRQFSNSRSEMNVSTLELGDSALYLCASSSDWGNQPQHFGDGTRLSIL.

This rearrangement joins TRBV7-3 to TRBJ1-1, with a weak D call TRBD1 (6 bases). Germline V lookup: CDR1 SGHTA, CDR2 FQGTGA. The V end lost 6 bases, the J end lost 5 bases, and 16 bases lay between the germline ends. CDR3 length equals 14 residues. The CDR3 sequence is CASSPRGADTEAFF. The CDR3 DNA reads TGTGCCAGCAGTCCCAGGGGCGCGGATACTGAAGCTTTCTTT.

The chain carries TRBV18 and TRBJ1-1; D unresolved. CDR3 size: 17 residues. CDR1 is KGHSH, CDR2 LQKENI, per germline. V was clipped by 5 bases and J by 0 bases, with 19 bases between them. The CDR3 DNA sequence: TGTGCCAGCTCAGGCGGGCGGGGAAATCCGATGAACACTGAAGCTTTCTTT. Translated: CASSGGRGNPMNTEAFF.

The gene calls are TRBV29-1 and TRBJ2-7, with D unresolved. Germline CDR1 reads SQVTM; CDR2 reads ANQGSEA. CDR3 length: 11 amino acids. Trimming left V 3 bases short and J 2 bases short, with 5 bases between. CDR3 coding DNA: TGCAGCGTTGACGACACCTACGAGCAGTACTTC. Protein product: CSVDDTYEQYF.

The V gene is TRBV27, the J gene TRBJ1-2; possible D gene TRBD1, 6 bases. The length of the CDR3 is 14 residues. Trimming took 0 bases from V and 7 from J, leaving 12 bases between them. From germline, CDR1 is MNHEY and CDR2 SMNVEV (reference sequence). The CDR3 reads CASSLSRGLAGYTF. CDR3 bases: TGTGCCAGCAGTTTATCGCGGGGGCTTGCTGGCTACACCTTC.

This chain links TRBV10-3 with TRBJ1-6, with D possibly matching TRBD1 (6 bases). Between the trimmed V and J ends, which lost 4 bases and 0 bases, there was a span of 10 bases. The CDR3 loop spans 16 amino acids. Germline-derived CDR1 and CDR2 are ENHRY and SYGVKD. Here the CDR3 reads CAISVRGSSYNSPLHF. The CDR3 DNA is TGTGCCATCAGTGTGAGGGGGAGCTCCTATAATTCACCCCTCCACTTT.

The chain links TRBV28 to TRBJ1-3, with D possibly TRBD1 on 5 matching bases. Germline V gene lookup returns CDR1 MDHEN and CDR2 SYDVKM. Trimming removed 9 bases at V and 3 bases at J, with 18 bases between. The CDR3 extends over 15 amino acids. CDR3 in amino acids: CASSPGLLLGNTIYF. DNA of the CDR3: TGTGCCAGTAGCCCGGGACTCCTGCTTGGAAACACCATATATTTT.

The chain links TRBV19 to TRBJ1-1, with D unclear. The CDR3 is 16 amino acids. Trimming removed 2 bases from V and 3 bases from J, with 16 bases in between. Germline assignment: CDR1 LNHDA and CDR2 SQIVND (reference sequence). CDR3 sequence (DNA): TGTGCCAGTAGTATACTGGCAGGCGTTTCCCACACTGAAGCTTTCTTT. Translating gives CASSILAGVSHTEAFF.

This chain uses TRBV5-1 with TRBJ2-5; 8 bases are shared with TRBD1. Germline V CDR1 and CDR2: SGHRS, YFSETQ. After removal of 3 bases from V and 5 bases from J, the junction contained 6 bases not matched to a gene. CDR3 size: 14 residues. The CDR3 DNA sequence: TGCGCCAGCAGCTCAGGGGGCTTCGTGGAGACCCAGTACTTC. It translates to CASSSGGFVETQYF.

This clone has only one observation. This chain links TRBV19 with TRBJ1-1; D not resolved. Germline-derived CDR1 and CDR2 are LNHDA and SQIVND (reference sequence). V was shortened by 3 bases and J by 1 base, with 6 bases between the two germline ends. CDR3 length: 13 amino acids. CDR3 loop: CASSISQNTEAFF. In nucleotides, the CDR3 is TGTGCCAGTAGTATCTCACAGAACACTGAAGCTTTCTTT.

The rearrangement uses TRBV19 and TRBJ1-6; TRBD1 agrees at 7 bases. After removal of 6 bases from V and 7 bases from J, the junction contained 9 bases not matched to a gene. Germline lookup yields CDR1 LNHDA and CDR2 SQIVND (reference sequence). This CDR3 is built from 15 residues. CDR3 bases: TGTGCCAGTAGCTTACGAACAGGGGACAATTCACCCCTCCACTTT. Protein: CASSLRTGDNSPLHF.

This clone has only one observation. This rearrangement joins TRBV2 to TRBJ1-2; 7 positions match TRBD1. The CDR3 extends over 15 amino acids. Losses at the gene ends were 2 bases for V and 4 bases for J; bases not matched to a gene: 7. Germline CDR1 and CDR2: SNHLY and FYNNEI. CDR3 in amino acids: CASSENLGQFYGYTF. CDR3 coding DNA: TGTGCCAGCAGTGAAAATTTGGGACAGTTCTATGGCTACACCTTC.

V is TRBV7-2 and J is TRBJ2-4; D might be TRBD1 (5 bases). This CDR3 has 14 residues. Germline loops: CDR1 SGHTA, CDR2 FQGNSA. The V and J ends lost 8 bases and 0 bases respectively, with 11 bases between them. This chain's CDR3 is CASGAGLAKNIQYF. The CDR3 DNA is TGTGCCAGCGGGGCAGGGCTAGCCAAAAACATTCAGTACTTC.

This rearrangement joins TRBV7-8 to TRBJ2-7; TRBD1 aligns across 7 bases. The junction had 11 bases not matched to a gene; V was cut back by 5 bases and J by 4 bases. This CDR3 contains 15 residues. Germline-derived CDR1 and CDR2 are SGHVS and FQNEAQ. The CDR3 protein is CASSPRGQAGYEQYF. CDR3 coding DNA: TGTGCCAGCAGCCCCCGAGGACAGGCCGGGTACGAGCAGTACTTC.

The chain joins TRBV28 to TRBJ1-2; weak D call: TRBD1 (5 bases). Deletions cut 3 bases from V and 8 bases from J, with 13 bases between. The CDR3 totals 13 residues. The germline V gene encodes CDR1 MDHEN and CDR2 SYDVKM. The CDR3 region has the DNA TGTGCCAGCAGTTTCCTGGGGGGTCGCGGCTACACCTTC. This codes for CASSFLGGRGYTF.

V and J are TRBV18 and TRBJ2-2; D might be TRBD1 (6 bases). Germline values: CDR1 KGHSH, CDR2 LQKENI. Trimming shortened V by 6 bases and J by 4 bases, and 18 bases separated the two germline ends. This CDR3 comprises 16 residues. The chain's CDR3 is CASSYPRGQVTGELFF. For the CDR3, the DNA is TGTGCCAGCTCCTACCCCAGGGGTCAGGTCACCGGGGAGCTGTTTTTT.

The chain recombines TRBV15 with TRBJ1-5; tentatively, D is TRBD1 (6 bases). The CDR3 has 15 residues. The V end was cut by 4 bases, the J end by 3 bases, with 13 bases between. Germline V lookup: CDR1 LNHNV, CDR2 YYDKDF (reference sequence). The CDR3 loop reads CATSKTGQNNQPQHF. DNA of the CDR3: TGTGCCACCAGCAAAACAGGGCAGAACAATCAGCCCCAGCATTTT.

The chain combines TRBV28 with TRBJ1-5; D is undetermined. Deletions cut 6 bases from V and 2 bases from J, with 11 bases between. The CDR3 is 14 residues long. Germline V gene sequence: CDR1 MDHEN, CDR2 SYDVKM. The chain's CDR3 is CASSRAGGNQPQHF. In DNA form, the CDR3 reads TGTGCCAGCAGCCGGGCGGGAGGCAATCAGCCCCAGCATTTT.

J is TRBJ1-1 and V is TRBV19, with 11 bases that match TRBD1. Unmatched junction bases numbered 15, after V lost 1 base and J lost 11 bases. CDR1 is LNHDA and CDR2 is SQIVND in the germline V gene (reference sequence). The CDR3 runs 17 residues. The CDR3 sequence: CASSIGRKGQGGLLAFF. The DNA for the CDR3 is TGTGCCAGTAGTATAGGCCGCAAGGGACAGGGGGGTTTGTTGGCTTTCTTT.

The rearrangement links TRBV6-1 to TRBJ2-7; perhaps TRBD1 as D (5 bases). Germline V gives CDR1 MNHNS, CDR2 SASEGT. The CDR3 totals 15 residues. Trimming cost V 3 bases and J 6 bases, with 18 bases left between them. The CDR3 reads CASSDMARRGFEQYF. CDR3 in DNA: TGTGCCAGCAGTGATATGGCTAGAAGGGGTTTCGAGCAGTACTTC.

This clone was detected a few times. V and J are TRBV27 and TRBJ2-7; D is possibly TRBD2 (6 bases). The CDR3 contains 15 residues. The germline V and J ends were trimmed by 2 bases and 2 bases, with 13 bases remaining between them. CDR1 is MNHEY and CDR2 is SMNVEV in the germline V gene (reference sequence). As DNA, the CDR3 is TGTGCCAGCAGTTTAAGCCGGGGGTCGGCCTACGAGCAGTACTTC. It encodes CASSLSRGSAYEQYF.

The chain couples TRBV5-1 to TRBJ2-7; possibly TRBD2 for D (6 bases). V gave up 0 bases and J gave up 7 bases, with 11 bases separating them. This CDR3 is 13 amino acids long. Germline CDR1 SGHRS, CDR2 YFSETQ. CDR3 sequence reads: CASSLGRDREQYF. The CDR3 DNA reads TGCGCCAGCAGCTTGGGGCGGGATCGGGAGCAGTACTTC.

The chain is built from TRBV25-1 and TRBJ1-1; 9 nucleotides agree with TRBD1. The J segment lost 0 bases and the V segment lost 5 bases, leaving 13 bases of the junction unmatched. Germline V gene lookup returns CDR1 MGHDK and CDR2 SYGVNS. The CDR3 sequence is 18 residues long. CDR3 sequence (DNA): TGTGCCAGCAGTCCCCTCCCGGGACAGGGACCAATGAACACTGAAGCTTTCTTT. As protein: CASSPLPGQGPMNTEAFF.